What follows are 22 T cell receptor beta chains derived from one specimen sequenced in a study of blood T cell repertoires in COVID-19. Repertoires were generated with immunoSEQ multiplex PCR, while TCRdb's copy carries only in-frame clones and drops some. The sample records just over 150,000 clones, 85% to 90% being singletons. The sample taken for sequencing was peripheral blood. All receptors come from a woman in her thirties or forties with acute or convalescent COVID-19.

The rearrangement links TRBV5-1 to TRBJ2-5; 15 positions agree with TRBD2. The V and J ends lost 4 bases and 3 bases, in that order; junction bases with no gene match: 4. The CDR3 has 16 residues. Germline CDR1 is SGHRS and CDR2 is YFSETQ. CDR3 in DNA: TGCGCCAGCAGCATTGGACTAGCGGGGGGGAAAGAGACCCAGTACTTC. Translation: CASSIGLAGGKETQYF.

The CDR3 DNA reads as TGCGCCAGCAGCTTGGACAGGACCGCTAACTATGGCTACACCTTC. Its protein product is CASSLDRTANYGYTF. The J gene is TRBJ1-2, the V gene TRBV5-1, with a tentative D call TRBD1 (5 bases). Trimming stripped 0 bases from V and 0 bases from J, with 9 bases between. Germline V gene data show CDR1 as SGHRS and CDR2 as YFSETQ. The CDR3 extends over 15 amino acids. Supplemented by reference TRBV5-1 and TRBJ1-2, the full variable domain reads KAGVTQTPRYLIKTRGQQVTLSCSPISGHRSVSWYQQTPGQGLQFLFEYFSETQRNKGNFPGRFSGRQFSNSRSEMNVSTLELGDSALYLCASSLDRTANYGYTFGSGTRLTVV.

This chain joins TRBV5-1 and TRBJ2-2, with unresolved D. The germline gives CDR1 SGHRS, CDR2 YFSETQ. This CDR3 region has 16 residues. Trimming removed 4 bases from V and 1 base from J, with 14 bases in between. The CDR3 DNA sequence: TGCGCCAGCAGCCGTGTGGGCTTGGGGAACACCGGGGAGCTGTTTTTT. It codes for CASSRVGLGNTGELFF.

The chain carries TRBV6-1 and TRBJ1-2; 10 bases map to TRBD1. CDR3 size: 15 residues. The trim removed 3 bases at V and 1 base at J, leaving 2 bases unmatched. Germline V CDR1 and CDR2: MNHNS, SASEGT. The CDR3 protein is CASSEGQGINYGYTF. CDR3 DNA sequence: TGTGCCAGCAGTGAGGGACAGGGGATTAACTATGGCTACACCTTC.

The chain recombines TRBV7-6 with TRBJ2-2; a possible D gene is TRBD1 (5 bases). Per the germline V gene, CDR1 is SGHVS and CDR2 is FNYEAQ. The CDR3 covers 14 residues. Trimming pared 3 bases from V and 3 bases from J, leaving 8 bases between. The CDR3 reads CASSLGPYTGELFF. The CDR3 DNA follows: TGTGCCAGCAGCTTGGGGCCCTACACCGGGGAGCTGTTTTTT.

The CDR3 coding sequence is TGTGCCAGCAGCCAGAGGGATGGCACAGATACGCAGTATTTT. It yields the protein CASSQRDGTDTQYF. V usage is TRBV7-9 and J usage is TRBJ2-3; possibly TRBD2 for D (5 bases). The CDR3 consists of 14 residues. Trimming stripped 5 bases from V and 1 base from J, with 10 bases between. Germline lookup yields CDR1 SEHNR and CDR2 FQNEAQ (reference sequence). Full variable domain (rest looked up from reference TRBV7-9 and TRBJ2-3): DTGVSQNPRHKITKRGQNVTFRCDPISEHNRLYWYRQTLGQGPEFLTYFQNEAQLEKSRLLSDRFSAERPKGSFSTLEIQRTEQGDSAMYLCASSQRDGTDTQYFGPGTRLTVL.

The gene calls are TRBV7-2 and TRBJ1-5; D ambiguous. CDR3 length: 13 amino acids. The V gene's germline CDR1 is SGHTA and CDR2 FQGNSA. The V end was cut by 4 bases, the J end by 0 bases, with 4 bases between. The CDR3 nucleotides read TGTGCCAGCAGCTCGTATAGCAATCAGCCCCAGCATTTT. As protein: CASSSYSNQPQHF.

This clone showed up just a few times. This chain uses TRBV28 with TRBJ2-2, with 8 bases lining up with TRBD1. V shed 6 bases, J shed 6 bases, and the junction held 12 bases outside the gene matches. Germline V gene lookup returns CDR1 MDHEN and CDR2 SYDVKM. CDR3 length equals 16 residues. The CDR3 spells CASRLETGVRSGELFF. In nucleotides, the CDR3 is TGTGCCAGCAGGCTCGAGACAGGGGTGCGGTCCGGGGAGCTGTTTTTT.

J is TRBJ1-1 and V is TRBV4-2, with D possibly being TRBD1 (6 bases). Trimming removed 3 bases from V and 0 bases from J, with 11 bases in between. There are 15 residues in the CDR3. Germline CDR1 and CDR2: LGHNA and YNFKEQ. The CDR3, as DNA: TGTGCCAGCAGCCACCCTACAGGGATGAACACTGAAGCTTTCTTT. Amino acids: CASSHPTGMNTEAFF.

This chain's CDR3 is CAWSQLALTGELFF. CDR3 sequence (DNA): TGTGCCTGGAGTCAACTAGCTCTCACCGGGGAGCTGTTTTTT. V is TRBV30 and J is TRBJ2-2; weak D call: TRBD2 (6 bases). The CDR3 loop spans 14 amino acids. Deletions cut 2 bases from V and 4 bases from J, with 11 bases between. Germline CDR1 is GTSNPN and CDR2 is SVGIG (reference sequence).

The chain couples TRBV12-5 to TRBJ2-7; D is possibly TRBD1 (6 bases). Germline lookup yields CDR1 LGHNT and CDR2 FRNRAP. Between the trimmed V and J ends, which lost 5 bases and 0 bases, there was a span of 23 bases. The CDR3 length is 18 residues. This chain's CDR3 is CASGPTFGPDRSSYEQYF. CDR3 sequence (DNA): TGTGCTAGTGGTCCAACGTTTGGGCCCGACAGGAGCTCCTACGAGCAGTACTTC.

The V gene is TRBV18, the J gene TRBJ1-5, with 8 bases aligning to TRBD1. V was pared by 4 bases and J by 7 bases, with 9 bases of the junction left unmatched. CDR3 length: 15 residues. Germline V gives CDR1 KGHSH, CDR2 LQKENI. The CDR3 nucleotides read TGTGCCAGCTCACTCACCGGGACAGGAGGCCAGCCCCAGCATTTT. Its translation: CASSLTGTGGQPQHF.

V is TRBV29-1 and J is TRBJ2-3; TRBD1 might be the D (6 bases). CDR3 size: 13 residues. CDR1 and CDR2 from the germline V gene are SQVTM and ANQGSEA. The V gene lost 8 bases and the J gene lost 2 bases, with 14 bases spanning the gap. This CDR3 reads CSTRGRNTDTQYF. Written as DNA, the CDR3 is TGCAGCACCAGGGGCAGGAACACAGATACGCAGTATTTT.

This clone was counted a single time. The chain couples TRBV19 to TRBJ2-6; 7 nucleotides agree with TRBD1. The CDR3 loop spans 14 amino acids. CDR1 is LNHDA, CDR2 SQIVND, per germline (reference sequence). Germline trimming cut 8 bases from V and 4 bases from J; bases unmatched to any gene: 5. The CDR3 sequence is CASERGQGANVLTF. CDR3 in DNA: TGTGCCAGTGAGAGGGGGCAAGGGGCCAACGTCCTGACTTTC.

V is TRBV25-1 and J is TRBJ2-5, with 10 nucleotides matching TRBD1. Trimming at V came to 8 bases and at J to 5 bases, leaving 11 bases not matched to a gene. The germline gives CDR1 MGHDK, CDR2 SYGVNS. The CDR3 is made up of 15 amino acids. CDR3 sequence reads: CASLPDRGVGETQYF. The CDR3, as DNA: TGTGCCAGCCTTCCGGACAGGGGGGTAGGGGAGACCCAGTACTTC.

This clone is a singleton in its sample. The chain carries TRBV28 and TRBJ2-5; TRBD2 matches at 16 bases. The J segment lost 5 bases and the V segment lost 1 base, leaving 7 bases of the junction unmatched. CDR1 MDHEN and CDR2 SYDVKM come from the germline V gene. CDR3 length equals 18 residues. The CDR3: CASSLSGTSGRAGETQYF. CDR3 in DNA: TGTGCCAGCAGTTTATCCGGGACTAGCGGGAGGGCCGGGGAGACCCAGTACTTC.

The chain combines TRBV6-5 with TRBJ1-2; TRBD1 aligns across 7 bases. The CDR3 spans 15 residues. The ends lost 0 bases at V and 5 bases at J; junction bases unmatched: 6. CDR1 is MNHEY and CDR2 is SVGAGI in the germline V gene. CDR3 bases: TGTGCCAGCAGTTACTCGGGACAGAGCATTTATGGCTACACCTTC. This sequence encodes CASSYSGQSIYGYTF.

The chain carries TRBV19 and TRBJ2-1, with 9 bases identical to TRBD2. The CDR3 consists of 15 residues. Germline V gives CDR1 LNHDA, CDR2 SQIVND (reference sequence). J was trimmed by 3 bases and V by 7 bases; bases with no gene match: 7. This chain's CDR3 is CASNGGGAFYNEQFF. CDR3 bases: TGTGCCAGTAATGGCGGGGGGGCCTTCTACAATGAGCAGTTCTTC.

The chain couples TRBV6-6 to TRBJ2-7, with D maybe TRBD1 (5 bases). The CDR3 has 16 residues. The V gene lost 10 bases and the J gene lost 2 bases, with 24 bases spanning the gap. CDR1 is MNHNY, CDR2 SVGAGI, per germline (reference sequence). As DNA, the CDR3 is TGTGCCACTACCGAAAGGGTCCTACAGGAGACCTACGAGCAGTACTTC. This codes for CATTERVLQETYEQYF.

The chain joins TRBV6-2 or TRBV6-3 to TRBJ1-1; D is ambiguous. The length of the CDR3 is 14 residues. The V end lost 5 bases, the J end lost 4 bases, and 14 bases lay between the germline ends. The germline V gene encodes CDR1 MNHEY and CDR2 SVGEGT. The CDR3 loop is CASSRRQGSTEAFF. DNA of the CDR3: TGTGCCAGCAGTCGCCGACAAGGGAGCACTGAAGCTTTCTTT.

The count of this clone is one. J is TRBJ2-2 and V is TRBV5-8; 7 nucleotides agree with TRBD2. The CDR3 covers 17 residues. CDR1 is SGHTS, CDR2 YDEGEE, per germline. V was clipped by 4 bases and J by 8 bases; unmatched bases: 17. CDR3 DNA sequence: TGTGCCAGCAGCCGGGGGGATCGGCGGGAGCGTCGAGGGGAGCTGTTTTTT. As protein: CASSRGDRRERRGELFF.

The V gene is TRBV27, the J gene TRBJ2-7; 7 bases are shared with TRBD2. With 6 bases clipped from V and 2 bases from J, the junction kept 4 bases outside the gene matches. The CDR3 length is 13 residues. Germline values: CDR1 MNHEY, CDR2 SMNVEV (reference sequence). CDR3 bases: TGTGCCAGCAGACGGGACTATGCCTACGAGCAGTACTTC. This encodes CASRRDYAYEQYF.